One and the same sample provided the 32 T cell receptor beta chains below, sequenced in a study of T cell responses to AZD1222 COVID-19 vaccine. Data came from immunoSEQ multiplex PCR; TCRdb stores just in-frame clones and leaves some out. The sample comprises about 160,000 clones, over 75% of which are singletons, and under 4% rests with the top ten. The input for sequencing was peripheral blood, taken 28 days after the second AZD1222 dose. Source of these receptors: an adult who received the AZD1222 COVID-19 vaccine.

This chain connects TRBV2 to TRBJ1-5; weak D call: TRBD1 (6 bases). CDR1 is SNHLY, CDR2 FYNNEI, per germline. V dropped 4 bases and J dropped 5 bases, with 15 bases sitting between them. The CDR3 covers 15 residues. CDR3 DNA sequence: TGTGCCAGCAGTGTCCGGGACACCTACTATCAGCCCCAGCATTTT. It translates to CASSVRDTYYQPQHF.

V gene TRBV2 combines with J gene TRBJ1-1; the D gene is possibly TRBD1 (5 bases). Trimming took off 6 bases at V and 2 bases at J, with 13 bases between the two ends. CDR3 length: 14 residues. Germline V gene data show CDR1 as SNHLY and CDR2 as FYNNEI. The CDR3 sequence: CASRVQVTNTEAFF. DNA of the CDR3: TGTGCCAGCAGGGTACAGGTGACTAACACTGAAGCTTTCTTT.

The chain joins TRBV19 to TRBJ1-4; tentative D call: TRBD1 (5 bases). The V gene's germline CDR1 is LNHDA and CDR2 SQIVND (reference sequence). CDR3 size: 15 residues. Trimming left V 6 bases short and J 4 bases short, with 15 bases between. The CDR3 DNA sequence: TGTGCCAGTAGGAACCAGGGTAGGGGTAATGAAAAACTGTTTTTT. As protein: CASRNQGRGNEKLFF.

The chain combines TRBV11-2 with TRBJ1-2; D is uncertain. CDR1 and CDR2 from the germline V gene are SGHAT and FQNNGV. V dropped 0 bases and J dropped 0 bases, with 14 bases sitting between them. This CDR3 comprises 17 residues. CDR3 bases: TGTGCCAGCAGCTTAGATCCGAGGGTCAGAACTAACTATGGCTACACCTTC. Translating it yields CASSLDPRVRTNYGYTF.

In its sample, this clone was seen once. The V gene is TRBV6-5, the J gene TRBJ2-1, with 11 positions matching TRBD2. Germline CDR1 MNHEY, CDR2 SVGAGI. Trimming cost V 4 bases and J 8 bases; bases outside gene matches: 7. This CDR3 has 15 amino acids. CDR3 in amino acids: CASSFSGRAADEQFF. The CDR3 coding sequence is TGTGCCAGCAGTTTTAGCGGGAGGGCAGCGGATGAGCAGTTCTTC.

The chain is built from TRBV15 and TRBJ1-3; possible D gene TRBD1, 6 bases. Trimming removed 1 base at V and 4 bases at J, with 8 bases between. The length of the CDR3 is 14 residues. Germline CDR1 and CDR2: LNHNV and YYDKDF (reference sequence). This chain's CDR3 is CATSRGGGGNTIYF. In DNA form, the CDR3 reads TGTGCCACCAGCAGAGGAGGGGGAGGAAACACCATATATTTT.

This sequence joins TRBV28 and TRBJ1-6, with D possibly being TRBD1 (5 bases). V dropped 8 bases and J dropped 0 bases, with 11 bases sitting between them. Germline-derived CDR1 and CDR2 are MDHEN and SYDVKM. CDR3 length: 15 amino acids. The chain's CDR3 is CASGGGSSYNSPLHF. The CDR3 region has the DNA TGTGCCAGCGGGGGGGGAAGCTCCTATAATTCACCCCTCCACTTT.

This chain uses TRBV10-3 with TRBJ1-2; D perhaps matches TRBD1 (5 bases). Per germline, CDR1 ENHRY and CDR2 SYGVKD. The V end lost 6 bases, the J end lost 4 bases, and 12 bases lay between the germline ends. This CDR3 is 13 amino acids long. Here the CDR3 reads CAISPGTGYGYTF. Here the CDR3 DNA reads TGTGCCATCAGCCCAGGGACGGGCTATGGCTACACCTTC.

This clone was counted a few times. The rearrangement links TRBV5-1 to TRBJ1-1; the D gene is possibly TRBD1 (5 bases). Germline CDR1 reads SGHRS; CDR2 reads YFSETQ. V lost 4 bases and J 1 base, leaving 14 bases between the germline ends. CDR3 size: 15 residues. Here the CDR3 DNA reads TGCGCCAGCAGCCCGTTACCGGGGCGGAACACTGAAGCTTTCTTT. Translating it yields CASSPLPGRNTEAFF.

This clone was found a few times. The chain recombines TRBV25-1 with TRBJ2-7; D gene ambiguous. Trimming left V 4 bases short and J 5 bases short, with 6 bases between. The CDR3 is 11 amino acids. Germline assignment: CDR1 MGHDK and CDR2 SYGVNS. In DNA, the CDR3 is TGTGCCAGCAGTGCTCCGAACGAGCAGTACTTC. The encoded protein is CASSAPNEQYF.

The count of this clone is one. The CDR3 DNA reads as TGTGCCAGTAGTACTCCTCTCGGGGAGCCCCAGCATTTT. Translation gives CASSTPLGEPQHF. The chain combines TRBV19 with TRBJ1-5, with no clear D. V dropped 4 bases and J dropped 8 bases, with 12 bases sitting between them. The CDR3 runs to 13 residues. The germline V gene encodes CDR1 LNHDA and CDR2 SQIVND (reference sequence). The variable domain in full, with the rest retrieved from reference TRBV19 and TRBJ1-5, is DGGITQSPKYLFRKEGQNVTLSCEQNLNHDAMYWYRQDPGQGLRLIYYSQIVNDFQKGDIAEGYSVSREKKESFPLTVTSAQKNPTAFYLCASSTPLGEPQHFGDGTRLSIL.

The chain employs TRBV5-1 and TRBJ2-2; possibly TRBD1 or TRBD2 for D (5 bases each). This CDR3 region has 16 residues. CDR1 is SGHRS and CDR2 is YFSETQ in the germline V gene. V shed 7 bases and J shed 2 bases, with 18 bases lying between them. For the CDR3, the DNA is TGCGCCAGCTTAGCTACGGGGCTCATTAACACCGGGGAGCTGTTTTTT. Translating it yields CASLATGLINTGELFF.

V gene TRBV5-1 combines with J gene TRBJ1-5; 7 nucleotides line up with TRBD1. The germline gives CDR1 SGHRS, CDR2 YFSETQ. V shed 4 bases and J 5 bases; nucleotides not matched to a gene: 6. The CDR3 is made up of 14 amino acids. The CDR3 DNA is TGCGCCAGCAGCGAAGGGGGCTCGGATCAGCCCCAGCATTTT. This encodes CASSEGGSDQPQHF.

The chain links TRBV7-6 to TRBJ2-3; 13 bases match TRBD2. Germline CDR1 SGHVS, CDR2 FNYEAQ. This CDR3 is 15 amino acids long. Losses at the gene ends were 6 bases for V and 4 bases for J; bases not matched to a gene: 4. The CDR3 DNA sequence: TGTGCCAGCAGTACACTAGCGGGAGGGCCAGATACGCAGTATTTT. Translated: CASSTLAGGPDTQYF. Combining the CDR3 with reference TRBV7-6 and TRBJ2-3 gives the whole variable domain GAGVSQSPRYKVTKRGQDVALRCDPISGHVSLYWYRQALGQGPEFLTYFNYEAQQDKSGLPNDRFSAERPEGSISTLTIQRTEQRDSAMYRCASSTLAGGPDTQYFGPGTRLTVL.

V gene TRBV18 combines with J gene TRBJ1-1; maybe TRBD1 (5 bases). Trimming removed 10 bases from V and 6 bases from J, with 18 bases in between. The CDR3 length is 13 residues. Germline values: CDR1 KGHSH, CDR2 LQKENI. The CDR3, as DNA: TGTGCCAACTCGGACTCGAGGGGAGCTGAAGCTTTCTTT. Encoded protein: CANSDSRGAEAFF.

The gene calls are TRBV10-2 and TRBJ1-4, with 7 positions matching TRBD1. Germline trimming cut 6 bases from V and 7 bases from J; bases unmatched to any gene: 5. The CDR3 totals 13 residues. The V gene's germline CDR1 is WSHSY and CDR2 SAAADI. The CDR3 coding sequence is TGCGCCAGCAGGGCCGGGACAGTTGAAAAACTGTTTTTT. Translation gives CASRAGTVEKLFF.

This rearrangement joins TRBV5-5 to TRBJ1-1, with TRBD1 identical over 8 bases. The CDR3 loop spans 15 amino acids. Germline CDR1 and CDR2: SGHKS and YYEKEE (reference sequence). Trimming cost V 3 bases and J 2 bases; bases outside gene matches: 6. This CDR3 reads CASSSQGQVNTEAFF. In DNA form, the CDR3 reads TGTGCCAGCAGCTCCCAGGGACAGGTAAACACTGAAGCTTTCTTT.

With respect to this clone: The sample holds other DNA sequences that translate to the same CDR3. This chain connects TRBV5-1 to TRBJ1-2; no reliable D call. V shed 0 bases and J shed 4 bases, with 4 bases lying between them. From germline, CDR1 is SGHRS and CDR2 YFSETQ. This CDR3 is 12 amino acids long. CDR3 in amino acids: CASSLDGYGYTF. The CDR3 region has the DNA TGCGCCAGCAGCTTGGACGGCTATGGCTACACCTTC. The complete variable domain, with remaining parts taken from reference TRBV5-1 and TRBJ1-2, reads KAGVTQTPRYLIKTRGQQVTLSCSPISGHRSVSWYQQTPGQGLQFLFEYFSETQRNKGNFPGRFSGRQFSNSRSEMNVSTLELGDSALYLCASSLDGYGYTFGSGTRLTVV.

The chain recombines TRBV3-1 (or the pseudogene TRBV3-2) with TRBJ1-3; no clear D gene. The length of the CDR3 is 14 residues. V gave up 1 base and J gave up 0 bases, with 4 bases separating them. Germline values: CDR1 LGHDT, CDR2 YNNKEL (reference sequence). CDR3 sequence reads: CASSQALSGNTIYF. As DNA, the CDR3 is TGTGCCAGCAGCCAAGCCCTCTCTGGAAACACCATATATTTT.

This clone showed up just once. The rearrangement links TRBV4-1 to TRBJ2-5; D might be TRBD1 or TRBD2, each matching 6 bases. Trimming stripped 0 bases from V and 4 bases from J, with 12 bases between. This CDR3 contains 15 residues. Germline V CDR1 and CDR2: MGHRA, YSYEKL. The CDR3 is CASSQDWGRGETQYF. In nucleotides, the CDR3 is TGCGCCAGCAGCCAAGATTGGGGGCGGGGAGAGACCCAGTACTTC.

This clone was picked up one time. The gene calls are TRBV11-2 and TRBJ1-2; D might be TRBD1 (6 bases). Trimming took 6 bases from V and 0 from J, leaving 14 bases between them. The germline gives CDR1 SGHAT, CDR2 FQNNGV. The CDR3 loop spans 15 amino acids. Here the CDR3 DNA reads TGTGCCAGCAGTTTAAACCCAGGGGCTAACTATGGCTACACCTTC. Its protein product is CASSLNPGANYGYTF.

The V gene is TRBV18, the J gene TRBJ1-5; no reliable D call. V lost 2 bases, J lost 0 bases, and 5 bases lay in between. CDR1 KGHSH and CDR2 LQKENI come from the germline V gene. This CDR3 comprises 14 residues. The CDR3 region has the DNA TGTGCCAGCTCACCATCCCCTAGCAATCAGCCCCAGCATTTT. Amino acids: CASSPSPSNQPQHF.

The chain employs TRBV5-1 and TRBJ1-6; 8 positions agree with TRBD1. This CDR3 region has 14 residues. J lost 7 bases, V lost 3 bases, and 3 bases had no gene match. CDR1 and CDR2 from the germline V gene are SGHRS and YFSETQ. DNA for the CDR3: TGCGCCAGCAGCTCAGGACAGGGAAATTCACCCCTCCACTTT. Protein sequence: CASSSGQGNSPLHF. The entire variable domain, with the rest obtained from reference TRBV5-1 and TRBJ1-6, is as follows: KAGVTQTPRYLIKTRGQQVTLSCSPISGHRSVSWYQQTPGQGLQFLFEYFSETQRNKGNFPGRFSGRQFSNSRSEMNVSTLELGDSALYLCASSSGQGNSPLHFGNGTRLTVT.

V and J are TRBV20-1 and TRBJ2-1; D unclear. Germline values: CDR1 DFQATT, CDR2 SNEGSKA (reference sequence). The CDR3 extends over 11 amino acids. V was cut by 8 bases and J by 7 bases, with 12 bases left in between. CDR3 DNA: TGCAGTACTACCTGGCTAAATGAGCAGTTCTTC. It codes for CSTTWLNEQFF.

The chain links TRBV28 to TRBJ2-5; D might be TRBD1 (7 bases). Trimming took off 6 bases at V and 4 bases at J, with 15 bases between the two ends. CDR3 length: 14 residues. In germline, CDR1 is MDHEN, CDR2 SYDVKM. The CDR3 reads CASRRGQHGETQYF. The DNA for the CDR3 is TGTGCCAGCAGGCGGGGACAGCACGGAGAGACCCAGTACTTC.

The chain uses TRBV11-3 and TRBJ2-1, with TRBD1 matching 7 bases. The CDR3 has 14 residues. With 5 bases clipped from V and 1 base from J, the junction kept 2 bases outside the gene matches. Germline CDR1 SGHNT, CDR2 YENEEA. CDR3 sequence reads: CASSVGQSYNEQFF. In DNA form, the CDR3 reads TGTGCCAGCAGCGTGGGACAGTCCTACAATGAGCAGTTCTTC.

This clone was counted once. The DNA of the CDR3 is TGTGCCAGCAGCGTAAGCGGGAGTCCAGATACGCAGTATTTT. Its protein product is CASSVSGSPDTQYF. V gene TRBV5-4 combines with J gene TRBJ2-3; the match to TRBD2 covers 8 bases. This CDR3 region has 14 residues. The V and J ends lost 4 bases and 4 bases, in that order; junction bases with no gene match: 5. Germline assignment: CDR1 SGHNT and CDR2 YYREEE (reference sequence).

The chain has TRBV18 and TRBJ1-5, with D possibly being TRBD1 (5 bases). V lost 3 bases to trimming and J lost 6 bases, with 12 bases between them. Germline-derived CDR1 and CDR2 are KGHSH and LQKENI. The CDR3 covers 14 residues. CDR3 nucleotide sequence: TGTGCCAGCTCACCGGTAGGGGCTGGTCAGCCCCAGCATTTT. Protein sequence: CASSPVGAGQPQHF.

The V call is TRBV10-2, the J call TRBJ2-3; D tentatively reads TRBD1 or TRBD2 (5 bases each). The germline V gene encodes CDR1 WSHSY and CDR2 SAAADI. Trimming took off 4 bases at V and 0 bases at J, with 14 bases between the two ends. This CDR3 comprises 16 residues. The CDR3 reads CASSGGRGFSTDTQYF. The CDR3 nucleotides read TGCGCCAGCAGTGGGGGACGGGGCTTTAGCACAGATACGCAGTATTTT.

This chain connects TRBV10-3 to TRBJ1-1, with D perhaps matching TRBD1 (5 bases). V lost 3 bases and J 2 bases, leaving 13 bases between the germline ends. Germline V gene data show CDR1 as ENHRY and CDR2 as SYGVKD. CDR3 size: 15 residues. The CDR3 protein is CAISEGETPNTEAFF. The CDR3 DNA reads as TGTGCCATCAGTGAAGGGGAAACGCCAAACACTGAAGCTTTCTTT.

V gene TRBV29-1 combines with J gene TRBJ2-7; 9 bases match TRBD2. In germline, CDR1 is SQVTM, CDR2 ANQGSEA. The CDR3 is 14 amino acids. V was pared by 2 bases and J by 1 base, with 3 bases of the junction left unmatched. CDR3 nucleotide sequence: TGCAGCGTTGAAACGACTAGCGGATCCTACGAGCAGTACTTC. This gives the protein CSVETTSGSYEQYF.

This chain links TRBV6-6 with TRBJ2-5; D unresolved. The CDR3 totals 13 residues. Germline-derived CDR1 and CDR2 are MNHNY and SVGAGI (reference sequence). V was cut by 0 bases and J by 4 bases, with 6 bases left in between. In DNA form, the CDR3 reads TGTGCCAGCAGTTACTCTGGCCTAGAGACCCAGTACTTC. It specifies CASSYSGLETQYF.